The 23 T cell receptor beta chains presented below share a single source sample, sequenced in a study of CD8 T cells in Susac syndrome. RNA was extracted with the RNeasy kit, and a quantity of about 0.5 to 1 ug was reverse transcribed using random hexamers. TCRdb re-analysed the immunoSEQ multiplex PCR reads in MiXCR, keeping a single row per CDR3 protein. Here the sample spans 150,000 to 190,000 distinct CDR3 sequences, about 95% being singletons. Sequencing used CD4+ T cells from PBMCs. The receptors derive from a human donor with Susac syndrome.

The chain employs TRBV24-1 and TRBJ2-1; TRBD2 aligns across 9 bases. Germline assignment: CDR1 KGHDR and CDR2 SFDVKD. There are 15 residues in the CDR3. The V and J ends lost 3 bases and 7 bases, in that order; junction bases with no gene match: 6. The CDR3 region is CATSDPAGGKNEQFF. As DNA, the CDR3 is TGTGCCACCAGTGATCCCGCGGGGGGGAAGAATGAGCAGTTCTTC.

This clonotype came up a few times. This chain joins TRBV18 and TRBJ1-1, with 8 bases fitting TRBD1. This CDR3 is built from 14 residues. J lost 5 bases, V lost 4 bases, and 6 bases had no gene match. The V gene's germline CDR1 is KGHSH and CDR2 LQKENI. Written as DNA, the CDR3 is TGTGCCAGCTCACGAGGACAGGGAGGGACTGAAGCTTTCTTT. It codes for CASSRGQGGTEAFF.

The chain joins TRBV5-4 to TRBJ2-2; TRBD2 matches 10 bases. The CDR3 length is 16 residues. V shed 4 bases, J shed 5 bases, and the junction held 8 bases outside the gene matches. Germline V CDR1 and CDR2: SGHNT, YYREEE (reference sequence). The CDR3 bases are TGTGCCAGCAGCCCGCGAGCGGGGGGGCCGACCGGGGAGCTGTTTTTT. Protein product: CASSPRAGGPTGELFF. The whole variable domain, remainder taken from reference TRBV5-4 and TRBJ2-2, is ETGVTQSPTHLIKTRGQQVTLRCSSQSGHNTVSWYQQALGQGPQFIFQYYREEENGRGNFPPRFSGLQFPNYSSELNVNALELDDSALYLCASSPRAGGPTGELFFGEGSRLTVL.

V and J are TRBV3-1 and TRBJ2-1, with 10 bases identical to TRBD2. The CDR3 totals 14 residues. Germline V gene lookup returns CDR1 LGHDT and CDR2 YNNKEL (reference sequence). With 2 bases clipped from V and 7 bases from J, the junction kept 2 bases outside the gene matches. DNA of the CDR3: TGTGCCAGCAGCCAAAAACTAGCGGGGAATGAGCAGTTCTTC. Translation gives CASSQKLAGNEQFF.

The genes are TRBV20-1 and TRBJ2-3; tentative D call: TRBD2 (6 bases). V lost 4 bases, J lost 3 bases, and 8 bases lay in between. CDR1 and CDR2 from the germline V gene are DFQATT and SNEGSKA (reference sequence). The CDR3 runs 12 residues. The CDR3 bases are TGCAGTGCTATACGGGGGACAGATACGCAGTATTTT. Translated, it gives CSAIRGTDTQYF.

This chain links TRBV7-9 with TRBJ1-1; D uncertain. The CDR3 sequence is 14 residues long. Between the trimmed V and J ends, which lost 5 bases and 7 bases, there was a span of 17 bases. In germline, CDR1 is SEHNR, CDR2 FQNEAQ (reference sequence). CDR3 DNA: TGTGCCAGCAGCCCCCGAGGCTTCCGAGGTGAAGCTTTCTTT. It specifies CASSPRGFRGEAFF.

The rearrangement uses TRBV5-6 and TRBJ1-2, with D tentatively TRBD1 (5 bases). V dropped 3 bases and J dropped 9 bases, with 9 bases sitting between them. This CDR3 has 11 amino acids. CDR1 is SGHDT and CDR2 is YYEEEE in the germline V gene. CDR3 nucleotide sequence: TGTGCCAGCAGCTGGACAAGTAGCTACACCTTC. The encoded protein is CASSWTSSYTF.

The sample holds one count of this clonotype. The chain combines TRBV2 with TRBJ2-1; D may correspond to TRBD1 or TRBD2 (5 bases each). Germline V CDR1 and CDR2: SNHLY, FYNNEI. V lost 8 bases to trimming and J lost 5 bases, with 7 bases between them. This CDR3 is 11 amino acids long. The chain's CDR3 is CASEGNNEQFF. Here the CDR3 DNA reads TGTGCCAGCGAGGGGAACAATGAGCAGTTCTTC.

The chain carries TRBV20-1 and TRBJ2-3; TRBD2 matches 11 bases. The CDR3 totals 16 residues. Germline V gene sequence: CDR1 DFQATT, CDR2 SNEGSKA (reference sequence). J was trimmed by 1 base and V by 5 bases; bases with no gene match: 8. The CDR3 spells CSAGKLAGDRTDTQYF. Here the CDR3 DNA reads TGCAGTGCTGGCAAACTAGCGGGGGACCGCACAGATACGCAGTATTTT.

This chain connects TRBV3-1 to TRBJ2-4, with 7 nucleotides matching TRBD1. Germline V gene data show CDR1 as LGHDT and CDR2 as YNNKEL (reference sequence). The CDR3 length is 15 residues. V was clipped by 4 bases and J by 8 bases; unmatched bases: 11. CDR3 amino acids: CASSPQGSQGDIQYF. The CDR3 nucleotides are TGTGCCAGCAGCCCACAGGGGTCCCAAGGGGACATTCAGTACTTC.

The CDR3 region is CASSIDNNYGYTF. As DNA, the CDR3 is TGTGCCAGCAGTATCGACAATAACTATGGCTACACCTTC. This chain connects TRBV12-3 or TRBV12-4 to TRBJ1-2; D gene ambiguous. The length of the CDR3 is 13 residues. The germline V and J ends were trimmed by 5 bases and 1 base, with 8 bases remaining between them.

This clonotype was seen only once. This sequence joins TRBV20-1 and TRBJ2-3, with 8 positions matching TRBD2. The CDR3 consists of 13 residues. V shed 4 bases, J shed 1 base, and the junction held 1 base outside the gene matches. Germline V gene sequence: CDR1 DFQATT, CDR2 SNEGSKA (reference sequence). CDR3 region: CSAISGGTDTQYF. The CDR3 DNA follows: TGCAGTGCTATTAGCGGGGGCACAGATACGCAGTATTTT.

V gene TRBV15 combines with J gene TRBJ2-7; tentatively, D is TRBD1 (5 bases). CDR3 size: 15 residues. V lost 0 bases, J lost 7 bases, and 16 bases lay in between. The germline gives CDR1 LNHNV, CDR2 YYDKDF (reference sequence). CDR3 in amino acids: CATSRDVQESREQYF. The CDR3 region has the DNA TGTGCCACCAGCAGAGACGTACAGGAATCGCGGGAGCAGTACTTC. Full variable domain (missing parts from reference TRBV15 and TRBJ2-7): DAMVIQNPRYQVTQFGKPVTLSCSQTLNHNVMYWYQQKSSQAPKLLFHYYDKDFNNEADTPDNFQSRRPNTSFCFLDIRSPGLGDTAMYLCATSRDVQESREQYFGPGTRLTVT.

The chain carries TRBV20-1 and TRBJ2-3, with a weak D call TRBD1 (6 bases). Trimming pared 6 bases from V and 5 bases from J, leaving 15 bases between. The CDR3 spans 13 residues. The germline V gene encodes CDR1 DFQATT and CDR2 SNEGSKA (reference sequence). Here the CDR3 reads CSALGHREDTQYF. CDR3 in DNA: TGCAGTGCCCTGGGACATAGGGAAGATACGCAGTATTTT.

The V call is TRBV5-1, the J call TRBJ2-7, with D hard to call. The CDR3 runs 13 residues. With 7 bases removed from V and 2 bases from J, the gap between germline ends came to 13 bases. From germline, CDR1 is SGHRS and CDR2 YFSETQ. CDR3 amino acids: CASALQETYEQYF. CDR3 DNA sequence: TGCGCCAGCGCATTGCAGGAAACCTACGAGCAGTACTTC.

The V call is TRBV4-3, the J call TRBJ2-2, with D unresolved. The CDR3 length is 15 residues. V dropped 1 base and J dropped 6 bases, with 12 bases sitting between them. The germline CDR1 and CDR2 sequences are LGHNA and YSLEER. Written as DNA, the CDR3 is TGCGCCAGCAGCCAAGGTCTGGGCACTCCCGGGGAGCTGTTTTTT. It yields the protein CASSQGLGTPGELFF.

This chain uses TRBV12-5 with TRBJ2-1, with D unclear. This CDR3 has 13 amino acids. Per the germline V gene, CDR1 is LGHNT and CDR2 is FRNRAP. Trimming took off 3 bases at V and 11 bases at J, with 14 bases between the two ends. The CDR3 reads CASGLVPSSQQFF. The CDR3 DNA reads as TGTGCTAGTGGTTTAGTTCCCAGTTCCCAGCAGTTCTTC.

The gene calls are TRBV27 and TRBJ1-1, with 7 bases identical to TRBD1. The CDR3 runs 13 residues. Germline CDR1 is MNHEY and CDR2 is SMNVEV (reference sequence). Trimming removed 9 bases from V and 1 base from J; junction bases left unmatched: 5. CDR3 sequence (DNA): TGTGCCAGTCGACAGGGATGGAACACTGAAGCTTTCTTT. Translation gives CASRQGWNTEAFF.

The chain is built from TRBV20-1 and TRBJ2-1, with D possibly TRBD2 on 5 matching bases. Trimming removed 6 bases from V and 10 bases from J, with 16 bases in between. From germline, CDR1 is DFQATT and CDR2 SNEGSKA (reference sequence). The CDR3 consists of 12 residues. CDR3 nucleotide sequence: TGCAGTGCGCATCCCCCCCAGCGGGAGCAGTTCTTC. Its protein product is CSAHPPQREQFF.

CDR3 coding DNA: TGTGCCAGCTCAGCCATAGCGGGTCTAGCCAAAAACATTCAGTACTTC. This translates into CASSAIAGLAKNIQYF. This chain connects TRBV18 to TRBJ2-4; the match to TRBD2 covers 7 bases. V trimming: 5 bases; J trimming: 0 bases; junction bases outside the gene matches: 7. CDR3 length equals 16 residues. In germline, CDR1 is KGHSH, CDR2 LQKENI. The full variable domain, rest sourced from reference TRBV18 and TRBJ2-4, is NAGVMQNPRHLVRRRGQEARLRCSPMKGHSHVYWYRQLPEEGLKFMVYLQKENIIDESGMPKERFSAEFPKEGPSILRIQQVVRGDSAAYFCASSAIAGLAKNIQYFGAGTRLSVL.

For the CDR3, the DNA is TGCAGTGCTAGAACGCCCCTCAGGGCCTCCTACGAGCAGTACTTC. As protein: CSARTPLRASYEQYF. The V call is TRBV20-1, the J call TRBJ2-7; a possible D gene is TRBD1 (5 bases). This CDR3 spans 15 amino acids. V was shortened by 2 bases and J by 0 bases, with 14 bases between the two germline ends. The germline V gene encodes CDR1 DFQATT and CDR2 SNEGSKA (reference sequence).

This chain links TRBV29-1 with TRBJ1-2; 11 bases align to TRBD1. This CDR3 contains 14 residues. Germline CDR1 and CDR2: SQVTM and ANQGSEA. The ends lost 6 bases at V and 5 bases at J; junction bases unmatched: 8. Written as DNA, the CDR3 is TGCAGCGTCTGGGACAGGGGGGCTCAATATGGCTACACCTTC. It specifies CSVWDRGAQYGYTF.

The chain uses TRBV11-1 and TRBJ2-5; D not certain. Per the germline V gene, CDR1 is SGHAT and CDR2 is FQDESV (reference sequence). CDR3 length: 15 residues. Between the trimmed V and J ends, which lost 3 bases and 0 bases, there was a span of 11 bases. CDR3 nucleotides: TGTGCCAGCAGCTTCTCCAGTGTCCACCAAGAGACCCAGTACTTC. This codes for CASSFSSVHQETQYF. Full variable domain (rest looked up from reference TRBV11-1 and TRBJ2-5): EAEVAQSPRYKITEKSQAVAFWCDPISGHATLYWYRQILGQGPELLVQFQDESVVDDSQLPKDRFSAERLKGVDSTLKIQPAELGDSAMYLCASSFSSVHQETQYFGPGTRLLVL.